This T cell receptor beta chain was sequenced in a study of T cells after yellow fever vaccination. Broader study findings: A weaker secondary response peaked on day 5, the primary on day 15.

The 5'RACE template-switching step produced TCR cDNA and added a universal primer site and UMIs. TCRdb fed the 5' RACE reads into MiXCR, producing one record per CDR3 protein. Of 200,000 to 300,000 distinct CDR3 sequences listed, around 13% are singletons. The V segment lost 1 base and the J segment 0 bases; nucleotides outside the gene matches: 5. Germline CDR1 reads SGHDT; CDR2 reads YYEEEE. The CDR3 runs to 16 residues. Comments on this clonotype: Its cognate antigen is unknown.

The receptor comes from a man between 25 and 39 years old who received the YFV17D yellow fever vaccine. The material sequenced was CD4+ T cells sorted from PBMCs, taken 45 days after the yellow fever booster vaccination. The rearrangement joins TRBV5-6 to TRBJ2-5, with 8 bases aligning to TRBD2. CDR3 bases: TGTGCCAGCAGCTTGCTCGGGCGGGAGGACCAAGAGACCCAGTACTTC. This encodes CASSLLGREDQETQYF.